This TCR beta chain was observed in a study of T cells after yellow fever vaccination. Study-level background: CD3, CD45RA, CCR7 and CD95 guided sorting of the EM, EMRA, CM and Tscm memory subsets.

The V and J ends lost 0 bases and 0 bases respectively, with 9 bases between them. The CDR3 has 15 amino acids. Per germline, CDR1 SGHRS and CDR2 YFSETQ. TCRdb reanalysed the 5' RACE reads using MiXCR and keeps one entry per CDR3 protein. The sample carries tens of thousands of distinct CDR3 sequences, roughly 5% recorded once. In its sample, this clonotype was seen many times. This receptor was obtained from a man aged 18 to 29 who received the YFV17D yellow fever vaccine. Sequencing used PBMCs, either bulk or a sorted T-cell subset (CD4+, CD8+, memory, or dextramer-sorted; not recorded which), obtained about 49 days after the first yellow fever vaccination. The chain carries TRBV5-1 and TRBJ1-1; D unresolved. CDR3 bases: TGCGCCAGCAGCTTGGGGGCAGGCTTGAACACTGAAGCTTTCTTT. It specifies CASSLGAGLNTEAFF.